Detailed here is one TCR beta chain. This sample is part of a study of OX40 agonist ivuxolimab in advanced cancers. The wider study: With ivuxolimab, an agonistic anti-OX40 (CD134) antibody, patients were treated. Every patient in dose escalation had hepatocellular carcinoma, melanoma, renal cell or head and neck cancer.

TCRdb's copy holds only in-frame clones and misses some; the assay was immunoSEQ multiplex PCR. The sample holds 30,000 to 40,000 clones; approximately 76% are singletons and the top ten take 20% to 25%. This CDR3 is 15 amino acids long. V was pared by 7 bases and J by 3 bases, with 9 bases of the junction left unmatched. Germline assignment: CDR1 GTSNPN and CDR2 SVGIG (reference sequence). Material: CD4+ or CD8+ T cells sorted from blood, obtained in a trial of the OX40 agonist ivuxolimab. This receptor was taken from an adult with an advanced solid tumor such as melanoma, head and neck, liver or kidney cancer. The chain couples TRBV30 to TRBJ1-6; 7 bases agree with TRBD1. CDR3 residues: CAFLPTGSYNSPLHF. CDR3 nucleotide sequence: TGTGCCTTCCTCCCGACAGGGAGCTATAATTCACCCCTCCACTTT.